Here is one T cell receptor beta chain with its context. Repertoires were generated with immunoSEQ multiplex PCR, while TCRdb's copy carries only in-frame clones and drops some. This table holds 50,000 to 65,000 clones, around 68% found once. These data belong to a study of cytotoxic CD8 clonotypes in ibrutinib-treated CLL. The source is a human donor with chronic lymphocytic leukemia. The source was PBMCs, collected after 12 months of ibrutinib treatment.

The CDR3 DNA is TGTGCCAGCAGCTTAACGGCAGGGAGGGACAATGAGCAGTTCTTC. Translation: CASSLTAGRDNEQFF. The rearrangement joins TRBV7-3 to TRBJ2-1, with 7 bases aligning to TRBD2. This CDR3 is 15 amino acids long. Losses at the gene ends were 0 bases for V and 5 bases for J; bases not matched to a gene: 4. Germline V gene lookup returns CDR1 SGHTA and CDR2 FQGTGA. The full variable domain, with the rest looked up from reference TRBV7-3 and TRBJ2-1, is GAGVSQTPSNKVTEKGKYVELRCDPISGHTALYWYRQSLGQGPEFLIYFQGTGAADDSGLPNDRFFAVRPEGSVSTLKIQRTERGDSAVYLCASSLTAGRDNEQFFGPGTRLTVL.